This note documents a single T cell receptor (beta chain) sequence. Antigen unknown. In germline, CDR1 is LNHDA, CDR2 SQIVND (reference sequence). The CDR3 runs to 14 residues. V lost 8 bases to trimming and J lost 3 bases; unmatched junction nucleotides: 8. The data were obtained in a study of brain T cells in children with intractable seizures. Points from the study as a whole: HCMV serostatus was not known, and viral specificity came from CDR3 similarity only.

The sample's time point: blood from clinic visit 5 months post-surgery; TSC patient then seizure free. Produced via immunoSEQ multiplex PCR; TCRdb's table is partial and in-frame only. Of 300,000 to 400,000 clones in the sample, about 93% are singletons; the top ten hold 5% to 7%. The source material was peripheral blood, sampled roughly 5 months after surgery. The receptor comes from a boy less than two years old with tuberous sclerosis and intractable seizures. The chain employs TRBV19 and TRBJ2-3; TRBD2 agrees at 7 bases. CDR3 sequence (DNA): TGTGCCAGTTCGATAGGGGAGGGGACAGATACGCAGTATTTT. It encodes CASSIGEGTDTQYF.